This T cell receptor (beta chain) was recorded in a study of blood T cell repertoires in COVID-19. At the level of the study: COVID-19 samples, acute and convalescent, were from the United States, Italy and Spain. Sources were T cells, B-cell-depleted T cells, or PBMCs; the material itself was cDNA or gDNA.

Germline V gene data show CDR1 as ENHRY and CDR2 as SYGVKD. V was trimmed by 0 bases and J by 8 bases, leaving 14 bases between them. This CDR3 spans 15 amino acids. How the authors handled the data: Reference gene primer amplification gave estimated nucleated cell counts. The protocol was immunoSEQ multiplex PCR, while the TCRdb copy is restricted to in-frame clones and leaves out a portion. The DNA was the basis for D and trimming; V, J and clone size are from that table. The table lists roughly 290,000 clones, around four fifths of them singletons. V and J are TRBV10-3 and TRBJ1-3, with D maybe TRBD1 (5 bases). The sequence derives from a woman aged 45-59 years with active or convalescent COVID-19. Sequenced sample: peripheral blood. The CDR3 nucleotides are TGTGCCATCAGTGAGTCGATAGGGGATCGGGACACCATATATTTT. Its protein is CAISESIGDRDTIYF.